This T cell receptor (beta chain) comes out of a study of shared clonotypes between healthy human individuals. The CDR3 is 14 amino acids. Trimming removed 4 bases at V and 11 bases at J, with 18 bases between. Germline V gene lookup returns CDR1 MDHEN and CDR2 SYDVKM. For this clone: Its target is not known.

Whole-study findings and limits: Shared clonotypes across all four donors exceeded non-shared ones in generation probability. Large depth notwithstanding, sorted-subset sequencing proved incomplete by rarefaction. The sampled material consisted only of blood, and tissue repertoires are likely to differ.

The material for each subset, its genomic DNA, was split evenly across several immunoSEQ plates. TCRdb's table, derived via immunoSEQ multiplex PCR, lists solely in-frame clones and lacks some. The table lists roughly 2.5 million clones, around nine tenths of them singletons. The chain uses TRBV28 and TRBJ1-5; possibly TRBD1 for D (5 bases). The origin of this receptor is a man aged 18-30 years in good health. Sequences were obtained from naive CD4+ T cells sorted from blood. Subset: CD45RA+ positively selected. The CDR3 DNA follows: TGTGCCAGCAGTTCCTCAGGGTCTGGTGGGACCCAGCATTTT. This encodes CASSSSGSGGTQHF.